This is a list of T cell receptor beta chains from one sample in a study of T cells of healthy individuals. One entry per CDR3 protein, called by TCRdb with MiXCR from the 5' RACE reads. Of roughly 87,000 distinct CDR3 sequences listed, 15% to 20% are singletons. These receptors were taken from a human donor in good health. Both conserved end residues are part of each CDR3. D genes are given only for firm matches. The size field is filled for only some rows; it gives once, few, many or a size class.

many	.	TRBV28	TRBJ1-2	CASRSPRFGNYGYTF	TGTGCCAGCAGGTCTCCCCGATTCGGCAACTATGGCTACACCTTC
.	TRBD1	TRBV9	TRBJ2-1	CASSVGSTGAGEQFF	TGTGCCAGCAGCGTTGGGTCGACAGGGGCCGGTGAGCAGTTCTTC
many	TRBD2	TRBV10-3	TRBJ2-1	CAISPREGFGNEQFF	TGTGCCATCAGTCCGCGGGAGGGCTTCGGCAATGAGCAGTTCTTC
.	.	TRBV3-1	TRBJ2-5	CASRPPGNNRETQYF	TGTGCCAGCAGGCCTCCAGGAAACAATAGAGAGACCCAGTACTTC
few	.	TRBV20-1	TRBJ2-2	CSARPSLGELFF	TGCAGTGCCCGACCGTCGTTGGGGGAGCTGTTTTTT
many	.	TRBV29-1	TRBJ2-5	CSVLLRQETQYF	TGCAGCGTCCTCTTGAGGCAAGAGACCCAGTACTTC
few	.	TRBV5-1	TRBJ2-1	CASSLARGGSSYNEQFF	TGCGCCAGCAGCTTGGCCCGAGGGGGGAGCTCCTACAATGAGCAGTTCTTC
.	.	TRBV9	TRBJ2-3	CASSVGGTPSADTQYF	TGTGCCAGCAGCGTAGGTGGGACACCAAGCGCAGATACGCAGTATTTT
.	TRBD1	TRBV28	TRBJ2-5	CASRGDRDEETQYF	TGTGCCAGCAGAGGAGACAGGGACGAAGAGACCCAGTACTTC
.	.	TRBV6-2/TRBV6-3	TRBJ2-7	CASSRGNYEQYF	TGTGCCAGCAGTAGGGGGAACTACGAGCAGTACTTC
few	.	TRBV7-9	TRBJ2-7	CASSTPRGLSYEQYF	TGTGCCAGCAGCACCCCAAGGGGTCTAAGCTACGAGCAGTACTTC
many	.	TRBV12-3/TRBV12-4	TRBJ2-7	CASSNPGLRAYEQYF	TGTGCCAGCAGTAATCCGGGACTCAGAGCCTACGAGCAGTACTTC
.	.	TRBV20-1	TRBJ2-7	CSAREDREQYF	TGCAGTGCTAGAGAGGATAGGGAGCAGTACTTC
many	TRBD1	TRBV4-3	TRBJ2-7	CASSQGGQGGYEQYF	TGCGCCAGCAGCCAAGGGGGACAGGGGGGCTACGAGCAGTACTTC
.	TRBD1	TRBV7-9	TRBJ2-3	CASRRQGVTDTQYF	TGTGCCAGCAGGCGACAGGGGGTCACAGATACGCAGTATTTT
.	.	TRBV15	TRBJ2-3	CATSRDSRDTQYF	TGTGCCACCAGCAGAGATAGCAGGGATACGCAGTATTTT
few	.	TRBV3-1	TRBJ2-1	CASSQLGDEQFF	TGTGCCAGCAGCCAGCTGGGGGATGAGCAGTTCTTC
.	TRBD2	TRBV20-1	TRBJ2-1	CSARTSGDYNEQFF	TGCAGTGCCAGGACTAGCGGGGACTACAATGAGCAGTTCTTC
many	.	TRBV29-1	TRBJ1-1	CSALPRRNTEAFF	TGCAGCGCACTCCCTCGAAGAAACACTGAAGCTTTCTTT
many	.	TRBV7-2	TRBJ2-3	CASSLDSASTDTQYF	TGTGCCAGCAGCTTAGACAGTGCTAGCACAGATACGCAGTATTTT
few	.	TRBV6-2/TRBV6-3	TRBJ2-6	CASRQSSGANVLTF	TGTGCCAGCAGACAGAGCTCTGGGGCCAACGTCCTGACTTTC
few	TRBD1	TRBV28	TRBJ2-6	CASTSTGTGVSGANVLTF	TGTGCCAGCACCTCAACCGGGACAGGGGTCTCTGGGGCCAACGTCCTGACTTTC
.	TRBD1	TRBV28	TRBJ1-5	CASSEQGASGQPQHF	TGTGCCAGCAGTGAGCAGGGGGCGTCTGGTCAGCCCCAGCATTTT
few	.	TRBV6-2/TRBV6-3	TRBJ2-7	CASRSDWYEQYF	TGTGCCAGCAGGTCGGACTGGTACGAGCAGTACTTC
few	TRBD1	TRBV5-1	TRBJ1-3	CASSPGQAGRNTIYF	TGCGCCAGCAGCCCGGGACAGGCTGGACGGAACACCATATATTTT
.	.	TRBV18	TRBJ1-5	CASSPGQGSSNQPQHF	TGTGCCAGCTCACCTGGGCAGGGGAGTAGCAATCAGCCCCAGCATTTT
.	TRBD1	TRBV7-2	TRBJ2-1	CASSRGTGGFNEQFF	TGTGCCAGCAGCCGAGGGACAGGGGGCTTCAATGAGCAGTTCTTC
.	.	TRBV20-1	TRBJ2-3	CSVGAGSTDTQYF	TGCAGTGTAGGGGCGGGAAGTACAGATACGCAGTATTTT
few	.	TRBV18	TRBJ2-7	CASSLQGGASYEQYF	TGTGCCAGCTCACTGCAGGGGGGTGCCTCCTACGAGCAGTACTTC
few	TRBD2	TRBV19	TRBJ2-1	CASSIEIASSGRAPYNEQFF	TGTGCCAGTAGTATAGAAATAGCAAGTAGCGGGAGGGCACCCTACAATGAGCAGTTCTTC
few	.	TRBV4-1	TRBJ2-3	CASSQILGARDTQYF	TGCGCCAGCAGCCAAATTCTGGGGGCAAGAGATACGCAGTATTTT
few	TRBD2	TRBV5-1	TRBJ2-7	CASSSSGSGYEQYF	TGCGCCAGCAGCTCTAGCGGGAGTGGATACGAGCAGTACTTC
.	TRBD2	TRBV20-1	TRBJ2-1	CSARDQRAGGINEQFF	TGCAGTGCTAGAGATCAGAGGGCGGGGGGGATTAATGAGCAGTTCTTC
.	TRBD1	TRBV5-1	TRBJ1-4	CASSGGTGGEKLFF	TGCGCCAGCAGCGGGGGGACAGGAGGAGAAAAACTGTTTTTT
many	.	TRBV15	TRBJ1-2	CATSILVREGDGYTF	TGTGCCACCAGCATCCTCGTGAGGGAGGGCGATGGCTACACCTTC
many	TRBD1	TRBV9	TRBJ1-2	CASSVGTTRGRLQIYGYTF	TGTGCCAGCAGCGTAGGAACGACGAGGGGGCGCCTACAGATCTATGGCTACACCTTC
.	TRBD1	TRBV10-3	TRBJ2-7	CAIFPTGGHEQYF	TGTGCCATCTTTCCGACAGGGGGCCACGAGCAGTACTTC
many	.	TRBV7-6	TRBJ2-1	CASSPQKATLLEQFF	TGTGCCAGCAGCCCTCAAAAGGCTACGCTCCTGGAGCAGTTCTTC
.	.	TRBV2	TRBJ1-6	CASSAGRASNSPLHF	TGTGCCAGCAGTGCGGGCAGGGCATCAAATTCACCCCTCCACTTT
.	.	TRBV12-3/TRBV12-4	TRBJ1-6	CASSLTLDSPLHF	TGTGCCAGCAGTTTAACGTTGGATTCACCCCTCCACTTT
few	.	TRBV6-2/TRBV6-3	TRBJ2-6	CASSPDTSGANVLTF	TGTGCCAGCAGTCCCGACACTTCTGGGGCCAACGTCCTGACTTTC
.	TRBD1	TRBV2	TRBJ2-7	CASTRPPGDRASSYEQYF	TGTGCCAGCACCCGACCACCTGGGGACAGGGCGAGCTCCTACGAGCAGTACTTC
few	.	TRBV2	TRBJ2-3	CASSGTAGNTDTQYF	TGTGCCAGCAGTGGAACAGCCGGCAACACAGATACGCAGTATTTT
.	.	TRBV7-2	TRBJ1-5	CASSEGLWQPQHF	TGTGCCAGCAGTGAGGGGTTGTGGCAGCCCCAGCATTTT